This T cell receptor beta chain was sequenced during a study of T cell repertoires in cytomegalovirus infection. Study at large: Public signatures in TCR beta pointed to CMV infection and matching HLA type.

This clonotype turned up a few times. Its matching antigen is unknown. One entry per CDR3 protein results from TCRdb running MiXCR on the reads. The repertoire holds about 60,000 distinct CDR3 sequences, with 15% to 25% as singletons. This clonotype was sampled from a human donor in good health (CMV status not recorded). Some clones in this sample may be carry-over from other donors' samples. Source: CD8+ T cells from cultured PBMCs, taken from culture after CMV antigen stimulation.

The CDR3 bases are TGTGCCAGCAGCTTGGCAGACAGGGGGCCCAATGGCTACACCTTC. This translates into CASSLADRGPNGYTF. This rearrangement joins TRBV7-8 to TRBJ1-2; the match to TRBD1 covers 10 bases. The germline V gene encodes CDR1 SGHVS and CDR2 FQNEAQ. Trimming cost V 3 bases and J 6 bases; bases outside gene matches: 7. The CDR3 runs to 15 residues.